This T cell receptor beta chain was profiled in a study of T-cell reconstitution after alpha-beta-depleted transplantation in children. The CDR3 consists of 14 residues. In germline, CDR1 is SGHRS, CDR2 YFSETQ. Trimming shortened V by 0 bases and J by 8 bases, and 11 bases separated the two germline ends. There are many counts of this clonotype. Unique molecular identifiers were incorporated during preparation of the TCRbeta library. TCRdb processed the PCR reads anew with MiXCR; each CDR3 protein has one entry. The repertoire holds approximately 490,000 distinct CDR3 sequences, with roughly an eighth as singletons.

Source: PBMCs from the stem cell graft donor, taken from the stem cell graft. This receptor was identified in a human donor who donated a stem cell graft to a child with combined immunodeficiency. The chain recombines TRBV5-1 with TRBJ1-4, with D unclear. The CDR3 DNA reads as TGCGCCAGCAGCTTGGATCGGGTGGAGGAAAAACTGTTTTTT. It codes for CASSLDRVEEKLFF.